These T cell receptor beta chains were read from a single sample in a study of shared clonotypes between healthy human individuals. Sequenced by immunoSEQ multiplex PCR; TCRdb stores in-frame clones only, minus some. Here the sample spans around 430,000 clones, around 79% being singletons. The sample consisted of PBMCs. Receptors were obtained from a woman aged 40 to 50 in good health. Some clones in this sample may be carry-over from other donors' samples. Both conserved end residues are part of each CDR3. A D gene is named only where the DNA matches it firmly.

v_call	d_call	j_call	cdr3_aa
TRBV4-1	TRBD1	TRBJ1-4	CASSPPDRGDEKLFF
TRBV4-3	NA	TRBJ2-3	CASSQDGAETDTQYF
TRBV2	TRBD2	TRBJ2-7	CASSNGGRVMNEQYF
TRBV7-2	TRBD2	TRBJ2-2	CASSPGLAGVSGELFF
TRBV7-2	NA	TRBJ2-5	CASSEQGLASETQYF
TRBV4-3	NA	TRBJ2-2	CASSQDPTQVTGELFF
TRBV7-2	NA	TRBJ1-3	CASSSGGTAGNTIYF
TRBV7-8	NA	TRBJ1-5	CASSPRGPNQPQHF
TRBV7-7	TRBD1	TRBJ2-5	CASSLDRGVQETQYF
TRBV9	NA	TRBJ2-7	CASSKQGYYEQYF
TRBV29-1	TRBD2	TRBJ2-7	CSGQRGVEQYF
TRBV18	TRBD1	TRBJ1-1	CASLQGLGTEAFF
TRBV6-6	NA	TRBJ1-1	CASSYASYMNTEAFF
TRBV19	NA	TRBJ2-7	CASSEGHLSQQYF
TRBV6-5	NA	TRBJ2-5	CASRSRVETQYF
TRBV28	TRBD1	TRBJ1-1	CASYWRGQGAAFF
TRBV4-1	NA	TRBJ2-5	CASSQALGGAVQGTQYF
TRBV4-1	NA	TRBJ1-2	CASSQEGAEGYTF
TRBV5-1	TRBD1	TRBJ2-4	CASSPDRGDIQYF
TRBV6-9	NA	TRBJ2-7	CASSYGGKTYEQYF
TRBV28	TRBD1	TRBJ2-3	CASRADRGDTQYF
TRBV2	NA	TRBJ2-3	CASSEGLGSTDTQYF
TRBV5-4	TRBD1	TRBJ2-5	CASSPRQGVGVGETQYF
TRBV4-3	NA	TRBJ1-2	CASSQGSQERRYGYTF
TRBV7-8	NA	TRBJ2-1	CASSLGTVVGNEQFF
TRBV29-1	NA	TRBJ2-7	CSVEGPVTYEQYF
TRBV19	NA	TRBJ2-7	CASSIDPGADEQYF
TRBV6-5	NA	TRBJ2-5	CASSYFETQYF
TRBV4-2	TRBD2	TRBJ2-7	CASSQGSSGRAYEQYF
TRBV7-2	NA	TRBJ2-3	CASSLAGRTDTQYF
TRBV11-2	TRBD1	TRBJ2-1	CASSFPQGDRRNNEQFF
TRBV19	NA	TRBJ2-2	CASSNTGELFF
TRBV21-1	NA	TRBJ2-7	CASSKALPGLGGDLDYEQYF
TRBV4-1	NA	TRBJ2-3	CASSQDLALVSTTDTQYF
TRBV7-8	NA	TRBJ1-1	CASTHDRQNTEAFF
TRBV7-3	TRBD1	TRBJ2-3	CASSLQGADTQYF
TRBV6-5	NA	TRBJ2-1	CASSQGGTSYNEQFF
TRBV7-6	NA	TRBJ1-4	CASSQTGTRNEKLFF
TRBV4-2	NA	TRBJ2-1	CASSQGTVGDLHNEQFF
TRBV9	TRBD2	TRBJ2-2	CASGTSGIWLNTGELFF
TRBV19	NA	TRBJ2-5	CASSINLASRETQYF
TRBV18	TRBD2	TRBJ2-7	CASSPPSGISYEQYF
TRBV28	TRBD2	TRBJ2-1	CASSFPRTSREQFF
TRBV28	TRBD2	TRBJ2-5	CASSPAGVPETQYF
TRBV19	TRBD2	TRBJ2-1	CASSGGGPEQFF
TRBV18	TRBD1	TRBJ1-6	CASSPSQGENSPLHF
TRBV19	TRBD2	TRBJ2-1	CATRVGLAGGDNEQFF
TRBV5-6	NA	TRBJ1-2	CASSFSNYGYTF
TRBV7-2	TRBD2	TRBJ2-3	CASSFGGVTDTQYF
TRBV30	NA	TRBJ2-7	CAWSVRSTDGRYF
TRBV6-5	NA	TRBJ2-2	CASSRRWGPTGELFF
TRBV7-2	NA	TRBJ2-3	CASSLITAHSTDTQYF
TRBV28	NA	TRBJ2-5	CASSLYPGSETQYF
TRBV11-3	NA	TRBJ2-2	CASSAYGAGSTGELFF
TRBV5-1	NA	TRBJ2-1	CASSTSGASSYNEQFF
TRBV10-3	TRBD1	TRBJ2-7	CAISEWDRSSYEQYF